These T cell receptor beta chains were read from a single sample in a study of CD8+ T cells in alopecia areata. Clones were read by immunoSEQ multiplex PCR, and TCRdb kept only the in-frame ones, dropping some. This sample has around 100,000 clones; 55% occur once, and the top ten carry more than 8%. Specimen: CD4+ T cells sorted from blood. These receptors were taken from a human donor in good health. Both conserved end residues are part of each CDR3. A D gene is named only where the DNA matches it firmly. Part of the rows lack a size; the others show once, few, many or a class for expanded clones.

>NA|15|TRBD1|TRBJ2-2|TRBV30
CAWGRPGGVRGELFF
TGTGCCTGGGGGAGGCCAGGGGGCGTAAGAGGGGAGCTGTTTTTT
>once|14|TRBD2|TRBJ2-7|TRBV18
CASSPGEGSYEQYF
TGTGCCAGCTCACCGGGGGAGGGCTCCTACGAGCAGTACTTC
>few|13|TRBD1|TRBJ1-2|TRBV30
CAWSPDRIRGYTF
TGTGCCTGGAGTCCGGACAGGATACGTGGCTACACCTTC
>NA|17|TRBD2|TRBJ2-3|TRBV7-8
CASSLVWSGGSTDTQYF
TGTGCCAGCAGCTTAGTGTGGAGCGGGGGGAGCACAGATACGCAGTATTTT
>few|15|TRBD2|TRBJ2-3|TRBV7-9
CASSRTSGFTDTQYF
TGTGCCAGCAGCCGGACTAGCGGTTTCACAGATACGCAGTATTTT
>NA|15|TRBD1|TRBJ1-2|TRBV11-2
CASSRSGTGYDGYTF
TGTGCCAGCAGCCGATCCGGGACAGGGTACGATGGCTACACCTTC
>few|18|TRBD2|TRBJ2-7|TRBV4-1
CASSQDLRASGGSYEQYF
TGCGCCAGCAGCCAAGATCTTCGGGCTAGCGGGGGCTCCTACGAGCAGTACTTC
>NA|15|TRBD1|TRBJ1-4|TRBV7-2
CASSFTGGTNEKLFF
TGTGCCAGCAGCTTTACAGGGGGCACTAATGAAAAACTGTTTTTT
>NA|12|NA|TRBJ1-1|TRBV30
CAWSVHSQQAFF
TGTGCCTGGAGTGTACACTCGCAGCAAGCTTTCTTT
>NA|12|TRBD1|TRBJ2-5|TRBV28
CASTGGEETQYF
TGTGCCAGTACAGGGGGCGAAGAGACCCAGTACTTC
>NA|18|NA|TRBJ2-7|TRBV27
CASSPDPRRIASSYEQYF
TGTGCCAGCAGCCCGGACCCGAGACGGATAGCTAGCTCCTACGAGCAGTACTTC
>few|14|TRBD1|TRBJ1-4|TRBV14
CASSQKGASEKLFF
TGTGCCAGCAGCCAAAAGGGGGCGTCAGAAAAACTGTTTTTT
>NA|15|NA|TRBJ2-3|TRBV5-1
CASSQQGTVADTQYF
TGCGCCAGCAGCCAGCAGGGGACTGTAGCAGATACGCAGTATTTT
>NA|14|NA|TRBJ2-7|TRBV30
CAWRWGGPSGEQYF
TGTGCCTGGAGGTGGGGGGGCCCATCGGGCGAGCAGTACTTC
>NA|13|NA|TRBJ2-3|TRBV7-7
CASSLAEADTQYF
TGTGCTAGCAGCTTAGCGGAGGCAGATACGCAGTATTTT
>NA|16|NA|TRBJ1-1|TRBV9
CASSVDPGQGSTEAFF
TGTGCCAGCAGCGTAGACCCAGGGCAGGGAAGCACTGAAGCTTTCTTT
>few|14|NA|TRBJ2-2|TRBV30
CAQGSRGGTGELFF
TGTGCCCAAGGGAGTCGGGGAGGCACCGGGGAGCTGTTTTTT
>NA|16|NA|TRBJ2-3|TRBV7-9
CASSDLGQRGTDTQYF
TGTGCCAGCAGCGACCTCGGGCAGCGGGGCACAGATACGCAGTATTTT
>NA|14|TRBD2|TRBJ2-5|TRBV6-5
CASSYSGGQETQYF
TGTGCCAGCAGTTACTCCGGGGGGCAAGAGACCCAGTACTTC
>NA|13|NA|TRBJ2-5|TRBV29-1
CSAGGTKQETQYF
TGCAGCGCCGGAGGGACAAAACAAGAGACCCAGTACTTC
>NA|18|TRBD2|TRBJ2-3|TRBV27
CASSLSRASGGVADTQYF
TGTGCCAGCAGTTTATCGAGGGCTAGCGGGGGGGTAGCAGATACGCAGTATTTT
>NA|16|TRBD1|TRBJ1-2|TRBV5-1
CASSLDSGGQSYGYTF
TGCGCCAGCAGCTTGGATTCGGGGGGACAGAGCTATGGCTACACCTTC
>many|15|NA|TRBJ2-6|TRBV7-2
CASSLSGAGANVLTF
TGTGCCAGCAGCTTATCCGGGGCTGGGGCCAACGTCCTGACTTTC
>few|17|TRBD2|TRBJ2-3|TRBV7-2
CASSLVPLAGPTDTQYF
TGTGCCAGCAGCTTAGTCCCCCTAGCGGGGCCCACAGATACGCAGTATTTT
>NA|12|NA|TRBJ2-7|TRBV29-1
CSVGDTGYEQYF
TGCAGCGTTGGGGACACAGGCTACGAGCAGTACTTC
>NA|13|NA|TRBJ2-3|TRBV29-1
CSAGAVLADTQYF
TGCAGCGCTGGAGCCGTATTGGCTGATACGCAGTATTTT
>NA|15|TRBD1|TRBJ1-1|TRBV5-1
CASSTQGELNTEAFF
TGCGCCAGCTCCACCCAGGGGGAATTGAACACTGAAGCTTTCTTT
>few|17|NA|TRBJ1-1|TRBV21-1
CASSKTVRGNRNTEAFF
TGTGCCAGCAGCAAGACGGTAAGGGGCAACCGGAACACTGAAGCTTTCTTT
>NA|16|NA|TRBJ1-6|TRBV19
CASSNSEGTNNSPLHF
TGTGCCAGTAGTAATTCTGAGGGAACCAATAATTCACCCCTCCACTTT
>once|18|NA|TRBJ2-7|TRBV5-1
CASSLGQGRGAFSYEQYF
TGCGCCAGCAGCTTGGGCCAGGGTAGGGGCGCTTTCTCCTACGAGCAGTACTTC
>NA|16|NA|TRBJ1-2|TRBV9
CASSVDPRRRKGGYTF
TGTGCCAGCAGCGTAGATCCCCGGCGGCGAAAGGGTGGCTACACCTTC
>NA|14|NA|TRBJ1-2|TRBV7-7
CASTLGGPNYGYTF
TGTGCTAGCACCTTGGGCGGGCCTAACTATGGCTACACCTTC
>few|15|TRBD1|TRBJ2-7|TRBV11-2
CASSRDRDLSYEQYF
TGTGCCAGCAGCCGTGACAGGGACCTCTCCTACGAGCAGTACTTC
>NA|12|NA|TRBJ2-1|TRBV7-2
CASKGTFNEQFF
TGTGCCAGCAAGGGTACATTCAATGAGCAGTTCTTC
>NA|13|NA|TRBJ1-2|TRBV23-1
CATKGVSGYGYTF
TGCGCGACCAAAGGGGTTTCGGGGTATGGCTACACCTTC
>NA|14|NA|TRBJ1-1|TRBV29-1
CSVEPQLSNTEAFF
TGCAGCGTTGAACCACAGCTATCCAACACTGAAGCTTTCTTT
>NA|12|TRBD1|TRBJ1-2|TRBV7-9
CATGTGGFGYTF
TGTGCCACCGGGACAGGGGGCTTTGGCTACACCTTC
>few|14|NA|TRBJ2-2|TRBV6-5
CASSQTGNTGELFF
TGTGCCAGCAGTCAGACAGGGAACACCGGGGAGCTGTTTTTT
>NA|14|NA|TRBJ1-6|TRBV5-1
CASSLGVYNSPLHF
TGCGCCAGCAGCTTGGGAGTTTATAATTCACCCCTCCACTTT
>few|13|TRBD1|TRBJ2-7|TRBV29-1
CSVGGTVTYEQYF
TGCAGCGTTGGAGGGACAGTAACCTACGAGCAGTACTTC
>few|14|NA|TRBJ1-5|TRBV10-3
CATLDSLGNQPQHF
TGTGCCACTCTGGACAGCCTGGGCAATCAGCCCCAGCATTTT
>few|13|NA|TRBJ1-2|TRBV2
CASSVRGYNGYTF
TGTGCCAGCAGTGTACGAGGGTACAATGGCTACACCTTC
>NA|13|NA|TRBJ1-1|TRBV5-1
CASSLAVRAEAFF
TGCGCCAGCAGCTTGGCCGTCAGGGCTGAAGCTTTCTTT
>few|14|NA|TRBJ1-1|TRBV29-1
CSVTRERVNTEAFF
TGCAGCGTCACCAGGGAAAGAGTGAACACTGAAGCTTTCTTT
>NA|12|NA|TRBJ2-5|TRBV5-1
CASTGTWETQYF
TGCGCCAGCACCGGGACATGGGAGACCCAGTACTTC
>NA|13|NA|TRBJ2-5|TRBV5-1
CASSPRGGETQYF
TGCGCCAGCAGCCCGAGAGGTGGAGAGACCCAGTACTTC
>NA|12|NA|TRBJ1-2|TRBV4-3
CASSQQGFGYTF
TGCGCCAGCAGCCAGCAGGGATTTGGCTACACCTTC
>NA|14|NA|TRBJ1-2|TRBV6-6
CASSAGSRVLGYTF
TGTGCCAGCAGCGCTGGGTCCAGGGTGCTAGGCTACACCTTC
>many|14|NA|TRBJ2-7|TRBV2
CASKRTDSSYEQYF
TGTGCCAGCAAGCGGACAGACAGCTCCTACGAGCAGTACTTC